The clone carrying this T cell receptor (beta chain) came up a few times. The antigen is not known. The CDR3 covers 17 residues. CDR1 and CDR2 from the germline V gene are MGHRA and YSYEKL. Trimming took 0 bases from V and 1 from J, leaving 13 bases between them. The sample belongs to a study of cytomegalovirus exposure and HLA in healthy donors. Overall study findings and caveats: In a later analysis, donors in an Asian-associated ancestry cluster reportedly had fewer N-insertions in productive TCRs than the cohort mean. TCR beta chains numbering under 200 were designated cytomegalovirus-associated.

It was with 60 Vbeta and 13 Jbeta primers that the PCR ran. TCRdb's table, derived via immunoSEQ multiplex PCR, lists solely in-frame clones and lacks some. The profile covers tens of thousands of clones, with approximately 71% appearing a single time and approximately 5.5% taken by the ten largest. The chain uses TRBV4-1 and TRBJ1-5; no definite D call. Input material: PBMCs. This sequence was found in a man aged 50 or older in good health and CMV-seronegative. In DNA, the CDR3 is TGCGCCAGCAGCCAAGATCGTACAGACTACAGCAATCAGCCCCAGCATTTT. This gives the protein CASSQDRTDYSNQPQHF.